The entry below describes one T cell receptor (beta chain). Germline and genes: mouse. The CDR3 end falls 3 residues outside the read, so it is completed with the germline J gene. CDR1 FNHDT and CDR2 SITEND come from the germline V gene (reference sequence). Trimming cost V 0 bases and J 8 bases, with 12 bases left between them. The CDR3 sequence is 15 residues long. This sample is drawn from a study of CD8+ T cells in alopecia areata. Cutaneous lymph node cells were pooled, and they were sorted using CD4, CD8alpha, NKG2D, NKG2ACE and other markers. cDNA serving as the sequencing template came from extracted, reverse transcribed RNA. Repertoires were generated with immunoSEQ multiplex PCR, while TCRdb's copy carries only in-frame clones and drops some. The repertoire yields more than 250,000 clones, none seen only once; the top ten contain approximately 1.2%.

The sequencing sample was made of CD4+ T cells sorted from a lymph node. The source is a C3H/HeJ mouse with alopecia areata. Strain haplotype (MHC): H2-k. The rearrangement joins TRBV19 to TRBJ1-6; maybe TRBD1 (5 bases). TRBJ1-6 qualifies as an ORF whose function is uncertain. The CDR3 is CASSIVGEGDSPLYF. Partial CDR3 DNA: TGTGCCAGCAGTATAGTCGGGGAAGGGGATTCGCCC.